The rows below give T cell receptor beta chains drawn from one sample of a study of blood T cell repertoires in COVID-19. Sequencing used immunoSEQ multiplex PCR; TCRdb keeps in-frame clones, though not all of them. The table shows about 170,000 clones, with 85% to 95% occurring only once. Source material: peripheral blood. Source of these receptors: a woman between 45 and 60 years old with acute or convalescent COVID-19. Each CDR3 is given with its conserved first and last residue. Each record gives: CDR3 DNA, CDR3 protein, J gene, clone size, V gene, D gene. D genes are given only for firm matches. For some rows the clone size is stated as once, few or many, or as a class when expanded; others skip it.

TGTGCCAGCAGCCATACTAGCGGGGGGCCCGGGGAGCTGTTTTTT | CASSHTSGGPGELFF | TRBJ2-2 | . | TRBV6-5 | TRBD2
TGTGCCAGCAGCAGCGGGACAGGTCACTCCTACAATGAGCAGTTCTTC | CASSSGTGHSYNEQFF | TRBJ2-1 | . | TRBV7-9 | .
TGTGCCAGCAGCTTAGGACTGTACGGGGAGCTGTTTTTT | CASSLGLYGELFF | TRBJ2-2 | . | TRBV11-2 | .
TGTGCCAGCAGTTCCACAGGGTACAATGAGCAGTTCTTC | CASSSTGYNEQFF | TRBJ2-1 | . | TRBV12-3/TRBV12-4 | .
TGTGCCAGCAGCACGGGACAGGGCTACGAGCAGTACTTC | CASSTGQGYEQYF | TRBJ2-7 | . | TRBV7-9 | TRBD1
TGTGCCACCAGCAGAGATTATCTAGAGATTCCCTATAATTCACCCCTCCACTTT | CATSRDYLEIPYNSPLHF | TRBJ1-6 | . | TRBV15 | .
TGTGCCTGGAGTGTACGTTCCCGGCTAGCTAGAAATGAGCAGTTCTTC | CAWSVRSRLARNEQFF | TRBJ2-1 | few | TRBV30 | .
TGTGCCACCAGCAGAGAACTATTCTATGGCTACACCTTC | CATSRELFYGYTF | TRBJ1-2 | few | TRBV15 | .
TGTGCCAGCTCTACTAGCGGGAGGGGATCCTACGAGCAGTACTTC | CASSTSGRGSYEQYF | TRBJ2-7 | . | TRBV18 | TRBD2
TGTGCCACCAGTGATTCAGGGACCGGGGAGCTGTTTTTT | CATSDSGTGELFF | TRBJ2-2 | . | TRBV24-1 | .
TGTGCCAGTAGATTGGGGGCAGATTATAGCAATCAGCCCCAGCATTTT | CASRLGADYSNQPQHF | TRBJ1-5 | . | TRBV19 | .
TGTGCCAGCAGCCATTCTAGCGGGGGGGCCCGTGAGCAGTTCTTC | CASSHSSGGAREQFF | TRBJ2-1 | . | TRBV7-3 | TRBD2
TGTGCCAGTAGTAATAGGGCGGGACAGGGAAACTACGAGCAGTACTTC | CASSNRAGQGNYEQYF | TRBJ2-7 | . | TRBV19 | TRBD1